This entry is about one T cell receptor beta chain. The data originate from a study of blood T cell repertoires in COVID-19. Across the study: The cDNA or gDNA used as material had been derived from T cells, B-cell-depleted T cells, or PBMCs.

The germline gives CDR1 SGHRS, CDR2 YFSETQ. V lost 1 base to trimming and J lost 5 bases, with 13 bases between them. The CDR3 totals 15 residues. Authors' data handling: From reference gene primer amplification, estimates of nucleated cell counts were derived. The protocol was immunoSEQ multiplex PCR, while the TCRdb copy is restricted to in-frame clones and leaves out a portion. For V, J and clone size, that table is used; D and trimming come from the DNA. The table lists 80,000 to 100,000 clones, around 67% of them singletons. Seattle enrolled patients during active infection and tracked them longitudinally.

The J gene is TRBJ1-5, the V gene TRBV5-1; D may be TRBD1 (6 bases). Sequencing used peripheral blood. The sequence derives from a man in his 70s with COVID-19, enrolled during active disease. CDR3 nucleotides: TGCGCCAGCAGCTTGCCCCGGGACATTTATCAGCCCCAGCATTTT. It translates to CASSLPRDIYQPQHF.